This T cell receptor (beta chain) stems from a study of blood T cell repertoires in COVID-19. The overall study: The study drew acute and convalescent COVID-19 samples from the United States, Italy and Spain. PBMCs, B-cell-depleted T cells, or T cells were the source of the cDNA or gDNA that made up the material.

Original data processing: How many nucleated cells were present was estimated from reference gene primer amplification. The table came from immunoSEQ multiplex PCR; TCRdb's copy has only in-frame clones and leaves some out. The V and J calls and clone size are taken from that table; D and trimming were inferred from the DNA. The table lists around 260,000 clones, 70% to 90% of them singletons, with about 0.7% in the top ten. CDR3 length: 15 amino acids. Per germline, CDR1 SGHTA and CDR2 FQGNSA. J gave up 8 bases and V 5 bases, and 14 bases lay outside the gene matches. The sequenced sample consisted of peripheral blood. This receptor was taken from a human donor in a cohort sampled during active COVID-19. This sequence joins TRBV7-2 and TRBJ2-5, with 7 bases that match TRBD2. CDR3 coding DNA: TGTGCCAGCAGCACCACTAGCGTCCCGGTTGATACCCAGTACTTC. It codes for CASSTTSVPVDTQYF.